The entry that follows covers one T cell receptor (beta chain) sequence. Its target is not known. V gave up 2 bases and J gave up 6 bases, with 13 bases separating them. This CDR3 is built from 14 residues. Germline lookup yields CDR1 SGDLS and CDR2 YYNGEE. With a J-beta primer mix and a sample-barcoded 5' primer, a second PCR ran about 7 to 12 cycles. MiXCR, applied by TCRdb to the 5' RACE reads, yields one record per CDR3 protein. This table has some 880,000 distinct CDR3 sequences, 30% to 45% appearing once. The sample is drawn from a study of blood T cells in healthy people across ages. General study results and limits: TCR beta diversity, measured per million T cells, fell in a roughly linear way with age.

This receptor was identified in a man between 18 and 35 years old in good health. Sequencing input: blood. The chain carries TRBV9 and TRBJ2-3; D may be TRBD2 (5 bases). This CDR3 reads CASSVVGVGDTQYF. The CDR3 bases are TGTGCCAGCAGCGTCGTCGGGGTTGGCGATACGCAGTATTTT. Drawing the rest from reference TRBV9 and TRBJ2-3, the complete variable domain is DSGVTQTPKHLITATGQRVTLRCSPRSGDLSVYWYQQSLDQGLQFLIQYYNGEERAKGNILERFSAQQFPDLHSELNLSSLELGDSALYFCASSVVGVGDTQYFGPGTRLTVL.